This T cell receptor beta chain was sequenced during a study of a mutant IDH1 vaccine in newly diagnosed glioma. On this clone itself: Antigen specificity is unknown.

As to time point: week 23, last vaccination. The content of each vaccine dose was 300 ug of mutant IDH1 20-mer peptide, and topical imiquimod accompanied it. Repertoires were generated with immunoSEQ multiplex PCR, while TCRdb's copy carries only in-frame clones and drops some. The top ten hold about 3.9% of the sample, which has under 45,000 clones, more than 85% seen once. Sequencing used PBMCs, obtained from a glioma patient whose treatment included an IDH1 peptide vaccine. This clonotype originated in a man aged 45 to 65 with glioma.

The DNA of the CDR3 is TGTGCCAGCAGAAAGGGGGCTAGGAACTATGGCTACACCTTC. Amino acids: CASRKGARNYGYTF. The rearrangement joins TRBV7-9 to TRBJ1-2, with 7 nucleotides matching TRBD1. The CDR3 runs to 14 residues. After removal of 6 bases from V and 2 bases from J, the junction contained 6 bases not matched to a gene. In germline, CDR1 is SEHNR, CDR2 FQNEAQ (reference sequence).